A selection of T cell receptor beta chains follows, all from one sample in a study of cytomegalovirus exposure and HLA in healthy donors. Profiled with immunoSEQ multiplex PCR; TCRdb holds only in-frame clones, not every one. This sample has about 83,000 clones; about four fifths occur once, and the top ten carry under 2%. Sequencing input: PBMCs. These receptors all stem from a woman in her twenties or thirties in good health and CMV-seronegative. The CDR3 runs from the conserved cysteine through the conserved F or W. A D gene is named only where the DNA matches it firmly. Not every row has a clone size; where given, it reads once, few, many or a size class.

v_call: TRBV7-6; clone_size: .; d_call: .; j_call: TRBJ2-3; cdr3_nt: TGTGCCAGCAGCAGATCAGGACTCGCTTATACGCAGTATTTT; cdr3_aa: CASSRSGLAYTQYF
v_call: TRBV10-2; clone_size: .; d_call: TRBD1; j_call: TRBJ2-7; cdr3_nt: TGCGCCAGCACCCCGACAGGGGGCGACGAGCAGTACTTC; cdr3_aa: CASTPTGGDEQYF
v_call: TRBV19; clone_size: .; d_call: .; j_call: TRBJ2-3; cdr3_nt: TGTGCCAGTAGCCCTCTGGGGCGGTTCACAGATACGCAGTATTTT; cdr3_aa: CASSPLGRFTDTQYF
v_call: TRBV7-2; clone_size: .; d_call: .; j_call: TRBJ1-4; cdr3_nt: TGTGCCAGCAGCGCCCGGTCAACTAATGAAAAACTGTTTTTT; cdr3_aa: CASSARSTNEKLFF
v_call: TRBV7-9; clone_size: few; d_call: .; j_call: TRBJ1-1; cdr3_nt: TGTGCCAGCAGCTCTGTCGGGAACACTGAAGCTTTCTTT; cdr3_aa: CASSSVGNTEAFF
v_call: TRBV28; clone_size: few; d_call: .; j_call: TRBJ1-6; cdr3_nt: TGTGCCAGCAGTCCACGGGGAGGAAGGAAGGGGGGCGTAGCGGGTAGCTCCTATAATTCACCCCTCCACTTT; cdr3_aa: CASSPRGGRKGGVAGSSYNSPLHF
v_call: TRBV19; clone_size: .; d_call: TRBD1; j_call: TRBJ1-2; cdr3_nt: TGTGCCAGTAGCAGACAGGGATATGGCTACACCTTC; cdr3_aa: CASSRQGYGYTF
v_call: TRBV2; clone_size: .; d_call: .; j_call: TRBJ2-2; cdr3_nt: TGTGCCAGCACGGTGGGACTGGGACCCGGGGAGCTGTTTTTT; cdr3_aa: CASTVGLGPGELFF
v_call: TRBV19; clone_size: .; d_call: TRBD2; j_call: TRBJ2-2; cdr3_nt: TGTGCCAGTAGCCCCGGACTAGCGGCCGCCGGGGAGCTGTTTTTT; cdr3_aa: CASSPGLAAAGELFF
v_call: TRBV30; clone_size: .; d_call: TRBD2; j_call: TRBJ2-3; cdr3_nt: TGTGCCTGGAGTGTAATGGCGGGAGAGGGCACAGATACGCAGTATTTT; cdr3_aa: CAWSVMAGEGTDTQYF
v_call: TRBV10-3; clone_size: .; d_call: TRBD2; j_call: TRBJ2-7; cdr3_nt: TGTGCCATCAGTGAGCTGGGACTAGCGGAACCGTACGAGCAGTACTTC; cdr3_aa: CAISELGLAEPYEQYF
v_call: TRBV11-1; clone_size: few; d_call: .; j_call: TRBJ1-1; cdr3_nt: TGTGCCAGCAGCTATATGAACACTGAAGCTTTCTTT; cdr3_aa: CASSYMNTEAFF
v_call: TRBV29-1; clone_size: once; d_call: .; j_call: TRBJ1-5; cdr3_nt: TGCAGCGTAGCAAAAGGGGGTAGCAATCAGCCCCAGCATTTT; cdr3_aa: CSVAKGGSNQPQHF
v_call: TRBV19; clone_size: .; d_call: .; j_call: TRBJ2-5; cdr3_nt: TGTGCCAGTAGTATTCGTCAGGGCCCTCAAGAGACCCAGTACTTC; cdr3_aa: CASSIRQGPQETQYF
v_call: TRBV7-3; clone_size: .; d_call: TRBD1; j_call: TRBJ2-2; cdr3_nt: TGTGCCAGCAGCCACAACAGACAGGGACGCACCGGGGAGCTGTTTTTT; cdr3_aa: CASSHNRQGRTGELFF
v_call: TRBV2; clone_size: once; d_call: .; j_call: TRBJ1-3; cdr3_nt: TGTGCCAGCAAACCCCTCAGCGGAAGGTCTGGAAACACCATATATTTT; cdr3_aa: CASKPLSGRSGNTIYF
v_call: TRBV5-1; clone_size: .; d_call: .; j_call: TRBJ1-2; cdr3_nt: TGCGCCAGCAGCTTCGGACAAGCCGCCAGGCCCTTCTTC; cdr3_aa: CASSFGQAARPFF
v_call: TRBV4-2; clone_size: .; d_call: TRBD1; j_call: TRBJ1-1; cdr3_nt: TGTGCCAGCAGCCAAGAAAAAGACAGGGTAACTGAAGCTTTCTTT; cdr3_aa: CASSQEKDRVTEAFF
v_call: TRBV7-9; clone_size: .; d_call: .; j_call: TRBJ1-2; cdr3_nt: TGTTCCAGCAGCTCCCGGGGGGGGGCAGGCGGCTACACCTTC; cdr3_aa: CSSSSRGGAGGYTF
v_call: TRBV5-6; clone_size: .; d_call: TRBD1; j_call: TRBJ2-7; cdr3_nt: TGTGCCAGCAGCCTATGGACAGGCCGCGAGCAGTACTTC; cdr3_aa: CASSLWTGREQYF
v_call: TRBV5-1; clone_size: .; d_call: TRBD2; j_call: TRBJ2-4; cdr3_nt: TGCGCCAGCAGCTTAGGACTAGCGGGAGGTTACGACATTCAGTACTTC; cdr3_aa: CASSLGLAGGYDIQYF
v_call: TRBV28; clone_size: few; d_call: .; j_call: TRBJ1-1; cdr3_nt: TGTGCCAGCAGTTTAGGGGACACTATAAGGGGAGCTTTCTTT; cdr3_aa: CASSLGDTIRGAFF
v_call: TRBV5-6; clone_size: few; d_call: TRBD1; j_call: TRBJ2-2; cdr3_nt: TGTGCCAGCAGCAGGGGCAGGGGGCTAGAATTTTACACCGGGGAGCTGTTTTTT; cdr3_aa: CASSRGRGLEFYTGELFF
v_call: TRBV10-1; clone_size: .; d_call: .; j_call: TRBJ2-1; cdr3_nt: TGCGCCATCACGGGGACGGAGGGGAATGAGCAGTTCTTC; cdr3_aa: CAITGTEGNEQFF
v_call: TRBV5-1; clone_size: .; d_call: TRBD1; j_call: TRBJ2-7; cdr3_nt: TGCGCCAGCAGCGTGGGACAGGGCTCCTACGAGCAGTACTTC; cdr3_aa: CASSVGQGSYEQYF
v_call: TRBV7-4; clone_size: .; d_call: .; j_call: TRBJ2-1; cdr3_nt: TGTGCCAGCAGACAGTGCAATGAGCAGTTCTTC; cdr3_aa: CASRQCNEQFF
v_call: TRBV19; clone_size: .; d_call: .; j_call: TRBJ1-3; cdr3_nt: TGTGCCAGTAGTATACCGGGACACTCTGGAAACACCATATATTTT; cdr3_aa: CASSIPGHSGNTIYF
v_call: TRBV7-2; clone_size: .; d_call: .; j_call: TRBJ1-3; cdr3_nt: TGTGCCAGCAGCTCTGCAGTGTTCTCTGGAAACACCATATATTTT; cdr3_aa: CASSSAVFSGNTIYF
v_call: TRBV28; clone_size: once; d_call: TRBD1; j_call: TRBJ1-2; cdr3_nt: TGTGCCAGCACCGTCATGCCGGGACAGGGGCGTTATGGCTACACCTTC; cdr3_aa: CASTVMPGQGRYGYTF
v_call: TRBV10-3; clone_size: .; d_call: .; j_call: TRBJ2-1; cdr3_nt: TGTGCCATCAGTGAGAGGAGGGGGCGCGATGGTGAGCAGTTCTTC; cdr3_aa: CAISERRGRDGEQFF
v_call: TRBV4-1; clone_size: .; d_call: .; j_call: TRBJ2-3; cdr3_nt: TGCGCCAGCCGAACGAACCAACAGGGTTCCCCCCTTACGCAGTATTTT; cdr3_aa: CASRTNQQGSPLTQYF
v_call: TRBV7-8; clone_size: .; d_call: TRBD1; j_call: TRBJ1-5; cdr3_nt: TGTGCCAGCAGCAAGGGACAGGGGTACAATCAGCCCCAGCATTTT; cdr3_aa: CASSKGQGYNQPQHF
v_call: TRBV28; clone_size: .; d_call: TRBD2; j_call: TRBJ2-7; cdr3_nt: TGTGCCAGCACCCTGACTAGCGGGAGCCCCCTTCGGTACTTC; cdr3_aa: CASTLTSGSPLRYF
v_call: TRBV6-6; clone_size: .; d_call: .; j_call: TRBJ1-4; cdr3_nt: TGTGCCAGCAGTTCAGGGTCCTATGAAAAACTGTTTTTT; cdr3_aa: CASSSGSYEKLFF
v_call: TRBV7-9; clone_size: few; d_call: TRBD1; j_call: TRBJ1-1; cdr3_nt: TGTGCCAGCAGCTCTCCCCCTGGACAGGGGTTCACTGAAGCTTTCTTT; cdr3_aa: CASSSPPGQGFTEAFF
v_call: TRBV4-1; clone_size: few; d_call: .; j_call: TRBJ1-4; cdr3_nt: TGCGCCAGCAGCCAAAAACAGGTTGGCGAAAAACTGTTTTTT; cdr3_aa: CASSQKQVGEKLFF
v_call: TRBV6-6; clone_size: once; d_call: TRBD1; j_call: TRBJ2-7; cdr3_nt: TGTGCCAGCCGACAGGGGGTTTACGAGCAGTACTTC; cdr3_aa: CASRQGVYEQYF
v_call: TRBV6-1; clone_size: .; d_call: .; j_call: TRBJ1-2; cdr3_nt: TGTGCCAGCAGGTCAAAGGGGGTTATCGTTGGCTACACCTTC; cdr3_aa: CASRSKGVIVGYTF
v_call: TRBV5-1; clone_size: .; d_call: TRBD1; j_call: TRBJ2-1; cdr3_nt: TGCGCCAGCAGCTTAGGGCAGGGGGCGGGTATCAGCTCCTACAATGAGCAGTTCTTC; cdr3_aa: CASSLGQGAGISSYNEQFF
v_call: TRBV28; clone_size: .; d_call: TRBD1; j_call: TRBJ1-1; cdr3_nt: TGTGCCAGCAGTTTGTGGGACAGGGGGCAAACTGAAGCTTTCTTT; cdr3_aa: CASSLWDRGQTEAFF
v_call: TRBV4-1; clone_size: few; d_call: TRBD2; j_call: TRBJ2-7; cdr3_nt: TGCGCCAGCAGCCAAGTTGCGGGAGGTGGCGAGCAGTACTTC; cdr3_aa: CASSQVAGGGEQYF
v_call: TRBV5-1; clone_size: .; d_call: TRBD1; j_call: TRBJ2-3; cdr3_nt: TGCGCCAGCAGCTCGGGACAGGGGACAGATACGCAGTATTTT; cdr3_aa: CASSSGQGTDTQYF